Each of the 5 T cell receptor beta chains below was sequenced from the same sample in a study of OX40 agonist ivuxolimab in advanced cancers. Clones were read by immunoSEQ multiplex PCR, and TCRdb kept only the in-frame ones, dropping some. Among fewer than 85,000 clones, over 75% were seen once, and the ten largest hold 6.5% to 8.5%. Sample: CD4+ or CD8+ T cells sorted from blood, taken in a trial of the OX40 agonist ivuxolimab. The receptors were sampled from an adult with an advanced solid tumor such as melanoma, head and neck, liver or kidney cancer.

The chain is built from TRBV14 and TRBJ2-1; D tentatively fits TRBD1 or TRBD2 (5 bases each). This CDR3 has 16 amino acids. The germline V gene encodes CDR1 SGHDN and CDR2 FVKESK. Trimming took 3 bases from V and 7 from J, leaving 19 bases between them. CDR3 in amino acids: CASSHRQGTTRNEQFF. Written as DNA, the CDR3 is TGTGCCAGCAGCCATCGGCAGGGAACAACTAGAAATGAGCAGTTCTTC.

In the case of this clone: The same CDR3 can be traced to other DNA sequences in this sample. This sequence joins TRBV2 and TRBJ1-5; no clear D. Trimming took off 6 bases at V and 0 bases at J, with 3 bases between the two ends. Germline values: CDR1 SNHLY, CDR2 FYNNEI. This CDR3 contains 12 residues. The DNA for the CDR3 is TGTGCCAGCAGGGATAGCAATCAGCCCCAGCATTTT. Residues: CASRDSNQPQHF.

This rearrangement joins TRBV5-1 to TRBJ1-1, with D unclear. Germline V gene sequence: CDR1 SGHRS, CDR2 YFSETQ. V lost 2 bases to trimming and J lost 5 bases, with 13 bases between them. The CDR3 totals 14 residues. CDR3 residues: CASSLGAWSTEAFF. CDR3 bases: TGCGCCAGCAGCTTAGGCGCGTGGTCGACTGAAGCTTTCTTT.

The V gene is TRBV7-2, the J gene TRBJ2-4; TRBD2 agrees at 8 bases. The CDR3 is 15 residues long. With V trimmed by 5 bases and J by 0 bases, 3 bases remained unmatched. Germline assignment: CDR1 SGHTA and CDR2 FQGNSA. CDR3 DNA: TGTGCCAGCAGCCCGGGGGGGGTAGCCAAAAACATTCAGTACTTC. Translation gives CASSPGGVAKNIQYF.

In DNA, the CDR3 is TGTGCCAGCAGCTTAGATCCAGGCAGGATTTATAATTCACCCCTCCACTTT. The encoded protein is CASSLDPGRIYNSPLHF. The chain combines TRBV7-2 with TRBJ1-6; D is undetermined. The germline CDR1 and CDR2 sequences are SGHTA and FQGNSA. CDR3 size: 17 residues. Trimming removed 1 base from V and 4 bases from J, with 14 bases in between.